These 2 T cell receptor beta chains were all obtained from the same sample, sequenced in a study of T cells in Graves' hyperthyroidism and ophthalmopathy (dated by TCRdb to about 2019). Libraries were made using multiplex PCR. Sequencing took place on an Illumina HiSeq 2000. The TCR beta CDR3 regions were amplified from RNA transcripts. For the first round of RT-PCR on the TCR CDR3, the HTBI primer set was used together with the Qiagen OneStep RT-PCR kit. The public reads were run again by TCRdb, first through fastp at Q25 and then through MiXCR, and only productive beta chains were kept. Rows are unified per CDR3 protein, each entry keeping the most common DNA and genes. The sample table records about 570,000 distinct CDR3 sequences; approximately 14% of these occur just once. Together, the top ten hold around 13% of the sample. Sequences were obtained from blood. The receptors originated from a woman aged 40 to 55 with Graves' hyperthyroidism.

This rearrangement joins TRBV5-1 to TRBJ2-7; 7 bases line up with TRBD1. V trimming: 0 bases; J trimming: 3 bases; junction bases outside the gene matches: 15. The CDR3 extends over 18 amino acids. Germline lookup yields CDR1 SGHRS and CDR2 YFSETQ. This CDR3 is CASSLAGTEIHPYYEQYF. CDR3 coding DNA: TGCGCCAGCAGCTTGGCCGGGACAGAAATCCACCCGTACTACGAGCAGTACTTC.

This clonotype was seen repeatedly, ten times or more. J is TRBJ1-6 and V is TRBV3-1, with no clear D. Trimming removed 4 bases from V and 7 bases from J, with 11 bases in between. The CDR3 sequence is 14 residues long. Germline loops: CDR1 LGHDT, CDR2 YNNKEL (reference sequence). The CDR3 loop is CASSRPRENSPLHF. The CDR3 coding sequence is TGTGCCAGCAGCCGACCCCGGGAAAATTCACCCCTCCACTTT.